The following is a T cell receptor beta chain sequence with its context. The entry originates in a study of shared T cell receptors in the human thymus. Only in-frame clones appear in the TCRdb table, and some are missing; sequencing was by immunoSEQ multiplex PCR. The table shows about 660,000 clones, with more than 70% occurring only once. Germline V gene lookup returns CDR1 MGHDK and CDR2 SYGVNS. J lost 6 bases, V lost 0 bases, and 6 bases had no gene match. The CDR3 totals 16 residues. These data were also filed under a second study, of human thymus T cells. That paper adds: Congenital heart defects were the reason for the corrective surgery that the donors, healthy Finnish infants, were having.

The sequenced sample consisted of thymocytes. The TCR comes from a boy under two years old with a congenital heart defect. The rearrangement joins TRBV25-1 to TRBJ2-1, with 9 bases lining up with TRBD1. CDR3 nucleotide sequence: TGTGCCAGCAGTGAATATCCGGGACAGGGAGTCAATGAGCAGTTCTTC. Translation gives CASSEYPGQGVNEQFF.